The following is a T cell receptor (beta chain) sequence with its context. The source of the sample is a study of blood T cell repertoires in COVID-19. The protocol was immunoSEQ multiplex PCR, while the TCRdb copy is restricted to in-frame clones and leaves out a portion. The sample contains more than 300,000 clones, roughly 90% of which appear only once. V lost 4 bases to trimming and J lost 4 bases, with 19 bases between them. The CDR3 has 16 amino acids. The germline gives CDR1 LNHDA, CDR2 SQIVND (reference sequence). This chain links TRBV19 with TRBJ1-2, with D maybe TRBD1 (6 bases). Sequencing was performed on PBMCs or T cells enriched from blood (not recorded which). The sequence derives from a woman between 40 and 55 years old who had been exposed to COVID-19. CDR3 coding DNA: TGTGCCAGTAGTAAACTCTTGACAGGAGAAACCTATGGCTACACCTTC. Its protein product is CASSKLLTGETYGYTF.